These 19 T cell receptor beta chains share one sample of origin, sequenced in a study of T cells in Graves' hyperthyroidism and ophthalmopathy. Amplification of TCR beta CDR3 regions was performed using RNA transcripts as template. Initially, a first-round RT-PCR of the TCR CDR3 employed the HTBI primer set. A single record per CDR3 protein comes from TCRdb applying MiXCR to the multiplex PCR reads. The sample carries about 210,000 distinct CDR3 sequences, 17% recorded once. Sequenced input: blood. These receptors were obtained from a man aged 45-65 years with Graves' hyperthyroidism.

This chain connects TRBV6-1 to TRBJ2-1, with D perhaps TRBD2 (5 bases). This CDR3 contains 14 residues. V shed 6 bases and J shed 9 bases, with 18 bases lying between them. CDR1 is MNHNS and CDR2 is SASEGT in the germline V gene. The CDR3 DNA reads TGTGCCAGCAGATTGGCGGGCTACCCAAGTGAGCAGTTCTTC. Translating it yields CASRLAGYPSEQFF.

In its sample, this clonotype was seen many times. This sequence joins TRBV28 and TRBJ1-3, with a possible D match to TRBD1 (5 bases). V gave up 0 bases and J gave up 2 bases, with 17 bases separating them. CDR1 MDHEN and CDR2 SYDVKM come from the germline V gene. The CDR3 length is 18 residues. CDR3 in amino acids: CASSLWSPGRDPGNTIYF. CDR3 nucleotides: TGTGCCAGCAGTTTATGGTCCCCCGGGAGGGACCCTGGAAACACCATATATTTT.

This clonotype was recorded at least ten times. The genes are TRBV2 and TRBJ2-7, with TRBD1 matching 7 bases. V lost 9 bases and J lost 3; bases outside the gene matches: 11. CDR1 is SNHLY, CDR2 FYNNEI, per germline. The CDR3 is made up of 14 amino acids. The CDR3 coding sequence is TGTGCCAGTCTTCTGACCAGGGGGTTCTACGAGCAGTACTTC. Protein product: CASLLTRGFYEQYF.

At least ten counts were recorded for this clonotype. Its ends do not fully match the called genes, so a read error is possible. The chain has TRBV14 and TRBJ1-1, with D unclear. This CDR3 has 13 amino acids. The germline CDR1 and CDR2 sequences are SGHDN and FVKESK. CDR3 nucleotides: TGCGCCAGCAGTAGAAACAGGAACACTGAAGCTTTCTTT. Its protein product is CASSRNRNTEAFF.

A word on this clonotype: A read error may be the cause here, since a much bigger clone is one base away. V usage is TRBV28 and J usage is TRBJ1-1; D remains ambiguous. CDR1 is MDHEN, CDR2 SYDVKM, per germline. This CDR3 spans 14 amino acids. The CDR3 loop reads CASSFSGMNTEVFF. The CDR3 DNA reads TGTGCCAGCAGCTTCTCGGGGATGAACACTGAAGTTTTCTTT.

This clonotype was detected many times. For the CDR3, the DNA is TGTGCCTGGAGTAAGGGGGCGCGGTACACTGAAGCTTTCTTT. Encoded protein: CAWSKGARYTEAFF. The chain joins TRBV30 to TRBJ1-1; 7 nucleotides align to TRBD1. V was pared by 2 bases and J by 3 bases, with 6 bases of the junction left unmatched. CDR1 is GTSNPN, CDR2 SVGIG, per germline (reference sequence). There are 14 residues in the CDR3. The variable domain in full, completed from reference TRBV30 and TRBJ1-1, reads SQTIHQWPATLVQPVGSPLSLECTVEGTSNPNLYWYRQAAGRGLQLLFYSVGIGQISSEVPQNLSASRPQDRQFILSSKKLLLSDSGFYLCAWSKGARYTEAFFGQGTRLTVV.

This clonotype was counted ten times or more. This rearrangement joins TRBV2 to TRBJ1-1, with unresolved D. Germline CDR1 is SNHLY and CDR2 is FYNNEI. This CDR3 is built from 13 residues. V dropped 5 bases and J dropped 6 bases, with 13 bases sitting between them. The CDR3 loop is CASSPRSRAEAFF. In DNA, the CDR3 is TGTGCCAGCAGTCCACGGTCTCGCGCTGAAGCTTTCTTT. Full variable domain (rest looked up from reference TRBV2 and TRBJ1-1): EPEVTQTPSHQVTQMGQEVILRCVPISNHLYFYWYRQILGQKVEFLVSFYNNEISEKSEIFDDQFSVERPDGSNFTLKIRSTKLEDSAMYFCASSPRSRAEAFFGQGTRLTVV.

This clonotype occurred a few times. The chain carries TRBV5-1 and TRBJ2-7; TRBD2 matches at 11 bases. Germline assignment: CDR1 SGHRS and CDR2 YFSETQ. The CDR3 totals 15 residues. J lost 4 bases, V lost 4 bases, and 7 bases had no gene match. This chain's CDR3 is CASSPASGRLYEQYF. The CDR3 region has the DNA TGCGCCAGCAGCCCCGCTAGCGGGAGGTTGTACGAGCAGTACTTC. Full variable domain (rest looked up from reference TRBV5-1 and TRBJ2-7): KAGVTQTPRYLIKTRGQQVTLSCSPISGHRSVSWYQQTPGQGLQFLFEYFSETQRNKGNFPGRFSGRQFSNSRSEMNVSTLELGDSALYLCASSPASGRLYEQYFGPGTRLTVT.

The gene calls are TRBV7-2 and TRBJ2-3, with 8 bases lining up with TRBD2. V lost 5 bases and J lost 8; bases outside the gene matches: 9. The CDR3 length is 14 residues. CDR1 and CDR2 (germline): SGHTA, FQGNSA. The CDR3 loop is CASSASGYSVTQYF. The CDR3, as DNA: TGTGCCAGCAGCGCTAGCGGGTACTCGGTTACGCAGTATTTT.

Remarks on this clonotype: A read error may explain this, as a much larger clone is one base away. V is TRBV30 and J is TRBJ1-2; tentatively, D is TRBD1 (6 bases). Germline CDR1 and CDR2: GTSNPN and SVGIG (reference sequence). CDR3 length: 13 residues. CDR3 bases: TGTGCCTGGAGTGCGACAGGAGACTATGACTACACCTTC. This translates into CAWSATGDYDYTF.

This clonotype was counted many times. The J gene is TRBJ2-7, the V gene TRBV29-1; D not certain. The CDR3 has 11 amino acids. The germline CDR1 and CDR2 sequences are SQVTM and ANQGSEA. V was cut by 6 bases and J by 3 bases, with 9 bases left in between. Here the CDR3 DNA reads TGCAGCGTAAGGACGGACTACGAGCAGTACTTC. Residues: CSVRTDYEQYF.

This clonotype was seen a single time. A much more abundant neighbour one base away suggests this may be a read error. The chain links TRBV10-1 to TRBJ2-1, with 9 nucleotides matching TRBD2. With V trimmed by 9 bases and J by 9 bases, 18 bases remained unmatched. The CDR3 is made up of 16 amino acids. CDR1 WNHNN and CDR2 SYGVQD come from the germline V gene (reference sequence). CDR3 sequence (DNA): TGCGCCAGTGCGAGAACCTCTGGCGGGAGGGTCAGTGAGCAGTTCTTC. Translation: CASARTSGGRVSEQFF.

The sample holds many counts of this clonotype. The CDR3 here is CASRMDREETQYF. CDR3 DNA sequence: TGTGCCAGCAGAATGGACAGGGAAGAGACCCAGTACTTC. The chain combines TRBV28 with TRBJ2-5; 8 bases agree with TRBD1. With 6 bases clipped from V and 3 bases from J, the junction kept 3 bases outside the gene matches. The CDR3 runs to 13 residues. Germline V gene lookup returns CDR1 MDHEN and CDR2 SYDVKM.

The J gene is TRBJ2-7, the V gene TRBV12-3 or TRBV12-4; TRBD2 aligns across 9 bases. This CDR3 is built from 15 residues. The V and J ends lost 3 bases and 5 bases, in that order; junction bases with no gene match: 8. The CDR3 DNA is TGTGCCAGCAGTTTTGTTGGCGGGAGGGTCAACGAGCAGTACTTC. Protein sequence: CASSFVGGRVNEQYF.

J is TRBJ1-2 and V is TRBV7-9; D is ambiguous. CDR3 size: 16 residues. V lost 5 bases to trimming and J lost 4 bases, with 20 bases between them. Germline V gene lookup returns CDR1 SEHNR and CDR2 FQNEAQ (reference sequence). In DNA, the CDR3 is TGTGCCAGCAGCCCTCTGTACGACAAGCCGCCCTATGGCTACACCTTC. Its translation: CASSPLYDKPPYGYTF.

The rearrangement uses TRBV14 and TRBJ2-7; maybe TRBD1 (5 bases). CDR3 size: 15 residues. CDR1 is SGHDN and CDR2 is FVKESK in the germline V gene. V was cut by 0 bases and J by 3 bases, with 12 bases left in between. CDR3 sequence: CASSQDWGLSYEQYF. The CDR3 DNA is TGTGCCAGCAGCCAAGATTGGGGCCTCAGCTACGAGCAGTACTTC.

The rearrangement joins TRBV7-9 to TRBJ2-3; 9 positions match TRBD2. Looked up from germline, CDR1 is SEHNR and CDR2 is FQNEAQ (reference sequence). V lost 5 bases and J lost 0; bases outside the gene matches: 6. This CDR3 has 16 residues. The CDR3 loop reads CASSPPSGTSTDTQYF. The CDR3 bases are TGTGCCAGCAGCCCCCCTAGCGGGACAAGCACAGATACGCAGTATTTT. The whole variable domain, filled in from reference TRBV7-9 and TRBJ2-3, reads DTGVSQNPRHKITKRGQNVTFRCDPISEHNRLYWYRQTLGQGPEFLTYFQNEAQLEKSRLLSDRFSAERPKGSFSTLEIQRTEQGDSAMYLCASSPPSGTSTDTQYFGPGTRLTVL.

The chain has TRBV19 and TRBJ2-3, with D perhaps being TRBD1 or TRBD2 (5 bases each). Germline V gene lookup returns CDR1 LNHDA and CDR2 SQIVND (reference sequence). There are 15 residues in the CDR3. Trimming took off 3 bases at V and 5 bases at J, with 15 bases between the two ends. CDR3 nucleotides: TGTGCCAGTAGTATGGGGGAATATCCGGGAGATACGCAGTATTTT. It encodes CASSMGEYPGDTQYF.

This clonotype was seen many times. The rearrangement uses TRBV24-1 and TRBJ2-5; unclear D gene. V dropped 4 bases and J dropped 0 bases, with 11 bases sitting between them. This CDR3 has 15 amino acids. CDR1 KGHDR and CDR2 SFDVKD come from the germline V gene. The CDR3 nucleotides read TGTGCCACCAGTGAAACGGGCGAATACCAAGAGACCCAGTACTTC. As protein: CATSETGEYQETQYF.